A single sample is the source of the 11 T cell receptor beta chains below, sequenced in a study of blood T cell repertoires in COVID-19 (dated by TCRdb to the early 2020s). The library was generated by the immunoSEQ multiplex PCR assay. As stored in TCRdb, this immuneACCESS dataset retains in-frame rearrangements with V and J assigned. A fraction of the clones does not appear; measured against another copy, unresolved V genes explain less than half of the discrepancy, and the remainder lacks a known reason. This sample comprises about 90,000 clones, 75% to 85% of them detected only once. The ten most abundant clones make up about 13% of the sample. The sequenced sample was peripheral blood. Source of these receptors: a human donor in a cohort sampled during active COVID-19.

The chain employs TRBV5-5 and TRBJ1-6; weak D call: TRBD1 (6 bases). Germline lookup yields CDR1 SGHKS and CDR2 YYEKEE (reference sequence). The CDR3 runs to 16 residues. The V end lost 0 bases, the J end lost 5 bases, and 12 bases lay between the germline ends. CDR3 in amino acids: CASSLGQGRDNSPLHF. The CDR3, as DNA: TGTGCCAGCAGCTTGGGGCAGGGGAGGGATAATTCACCCCTCCACTTT.

The genes are TRBV6-5 and TRBJ1-2, with 9 nucleotides matching TRBD1. Germline CDR1 is MNHEY and CDR2 is SVGAGI. Losses at the gene ends were 6 bases for V and 4 bases for J; bases not matched to a gene: 6. This CDR3 contains 14 residues. CDR3 bases: TGTGCCAGCAGGAACAGGGGGCGAGTCTATGGCTACACCTTC. This encodes CASRNRGRVYGYTF.

The chain is built from TRBV2 and TRBJ2-3; perhaps TRBD2 as D (6 bases). Germline values: CDR1 SNHLY, CDR2 FYNNEI. Between the trimmed V and J ends, which lost 5 bases and 4 bases, there was a span of 16 bases. This CDR3 spans 15 amino acids. The CDR3 DNA is TGTGCCAGCAGTCCTACCACTAGCCGTCCAGATACGCAGTATTTT. It encodes CASSPTTSRPDTQYF. Using reference TRBV2 and TRBJ2-3 for the parts outside the CDR3, the full variable domain is EPEVTQTPSHQVTQMGQEVILRCVPISNHLYFYWYRQILGQKVEFLVSFYNNEISEKSEIFDDQFSVERPDGSNFTLKIRSTKLEDSAMYFCASSPTTSRPDTQYFGPGTRLTVL.

The genes are TRBV24-1 and TRBJ1-5, with a possible D match to TRBD1 (6 bases). This CDR3 is built from 14 residues. Trimming removed 5 bases from V and 5 bases from J, with 12 bases in between. Germline V gives CDR1 KGHDR, CDR2 SFDVKD. Written as DNA, the CDR3 is TGTGCCACCAGTGTGGACAGCTCATATCAGCCCCAGCATTTT. Translation: CATSVDSSYQPQHF.

V is TRBV19 and J is TRBJ1-2, with 9 bases lining up with TRBD1. J gave up 3 bases and V 5 bases, and 4 bases lay outside the gene matches. The CDR3 contains 14 residues. CDR1 and CDR2 (germline): LNHDA, SQIVND (reference sequence). CDR3 DNA: TGTGCCAGTAGTGGACAGGGGTACGACTATGGCTACACCTTC. This gives the protein CASSGQGYDYGYTF.

Here the CDR3 DNA reads TGTGCCAGCAGTTACGCACGCGTGAACACTGAAGCTTTCTTT. As protein: CASSYARVNTEAFF. The genes are TRBV6-5 and TRBJ1-1, with D unclear. V was shortened by 2 bases and J by 0 bases, with 7 bases between the two germline ends. The CDR3 spans 14 residues. Germline-derived CDR1 and CDR2 are MNHEY and SVGAGI.

The genes are TRBV11-2 and TRBJ1-2; TRBD1 aligns across 7 bases. Trimming took 3 bases from V and 0 from J; bases not matched to a gene: 4. This CDR3 is 15 amino acids long. Germline V gives CDR1 SGHAT, CDR2 FQNNGV. The DNA for the CDR3 is TGTGCCAGCAGCTTCAGGGACAGCCCTAACTATGGCTACACCTTC. It codes for CASSFRDSPNYGYTF.

This clone was detected once. The chain uses TRBV7-2 and TRBJ1-2, with D unclear. Trimming shortened V by 1 base and J by 1 base, and 7 bases separated the two germline ends. The CDR3 runs to 14 residues. The germline V gene has CDR1 SGHTA and CDR2 FQGNSA. The DNA for the CDR3 is TGTGCCAGCAGCTTAGATCACAGTAACTATGGCTACACCTTC. Translated, it gives CASSLDHSNYGYTF.

The chain uses TRBV5-1 and TRBJ2-3; 8 bases align to TRBD1. With 0 bases clipped from V and 0 bases from J, the junction kept 3 bases outside the gene matches. This CDR3 has 16 amino acids. Germline V CDR1 and CDR2: SGHRS, YFSETQ. In nucleotides, the CDR3 is TGCGCCAGCAGCTTGGCCAGGACAGGGAGCACAGATACGCAGTATTTT. It specifies CASSLARTGSTDTQYF. Supplemented by reference TRBV5-1 and TRBJ2-3, the full variable domain reads KAGVTQTPRYLIKTRGQQVTLSCSPISGHRSVSWYQQTPGQGLQFLFEYFSETQRNKGNFPGRFSGRQFSNSRSEMNVSTLELGDSALYLCASSLARTGSTDTQYFGPGTRLTVL.

V gene TRBV11-2 combines with J gene TRBJ2-7; D might be TRBD1 (6 bases). Germline CDR1 SGHAT, CDR2 FQNNGV. The ends were cut back, 4 bases at V and 8 bases at J, with 21 bases in the middle. The CDR3 covers 15 residues. CDR3: CASSSTKDRLRQQYF. The CDR3 coding sequence is TGTGCCAGCAGCTCCACCAAGGACAGACTACGGCAGCAGTACTTC.

This chain connects TRBV6-5 to TRBJ2-7; the match to TRBD2 covers 7 bases. The junction had 8 bases not matched to a gene; V was cut back by 7 bases and J by 2 bases. Germline V gene data show CDR1 as MNHEY and CDR2 as SVGAGI. The CDR3 extends over 14 amino acids. Here the CDR3 DNA reads TGTGCCAGCACATCGGGGGGTATTCCCTACGAGCAGTACTTC. Its protein product is CASTSGGIPYEQYF.